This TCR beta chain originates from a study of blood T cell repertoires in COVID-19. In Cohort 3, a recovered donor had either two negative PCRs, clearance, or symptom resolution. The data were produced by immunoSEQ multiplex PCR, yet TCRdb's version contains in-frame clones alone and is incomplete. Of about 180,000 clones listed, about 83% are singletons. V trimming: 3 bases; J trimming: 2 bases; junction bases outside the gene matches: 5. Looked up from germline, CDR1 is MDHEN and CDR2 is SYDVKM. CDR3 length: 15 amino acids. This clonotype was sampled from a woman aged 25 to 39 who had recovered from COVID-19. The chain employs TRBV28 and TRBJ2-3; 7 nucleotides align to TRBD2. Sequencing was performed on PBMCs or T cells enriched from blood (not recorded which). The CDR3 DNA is TGTGCCAGCAGTTTGGGGGGGAGCCCCACAGATACGCAGTATTTT. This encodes CASSLGGSPTDTQYF.